The clone carrying this T cell receptor beta chain was seen ten or more times. TCRdb analysed the reads with MiXCR anew, one entry per CDR3 protein. Found here are 250,000 or so distinct CDR3 sequences, approximately 13% of them singletons; the top ten hold about 1.5%. The sample belongs to a study of T cell repertoires in cytomegalovirus infection. Germline V CDR1 and CDR2: MNHNY, SVGAGI (reference sequence). Trimming cost V 5 bases and J 2 bases, with 10 bases left between them. The CDR3 consists of 13 residues. The receptor was isolated from a human donor in good health (CMV status not recorded). Some clones in this sample may be carry-over from other donors' samples. Sequencing input: PBMCs. The V and J genes are TRBV6-6 and TRBJ2-7; TRBD2 is a possible D gene (6 bases). CDR3 residues: CASSDGGPYEQYF. The CDR3 nucleotides are TGTGCCAGCAGTGACGGGGGACCCTACGAGCAGTACTTC.